Below are 27 T cell receptor beta chains sequenced from a single sample in a study of T-cell memory formation after mild COVID-19. TCRdb processed the 5' RACE reads anew with MiXCR; each CDR3 protein has one entry. The repertoire holds 350,000 or so distinct CDR3 sequences, with under 15% as singletons. Input material: PBMCs or a T cell subset sorted from them (not recorded which). The receptors shown here come from a young man who had mild COVID-19 (a few samples of this study predate the infection). Cell type and time point are not known.

A few counts support this clonotype. The rearrangement joins TRBV18 to TRBJ2-7; no clear D gene. V was cut by 2 bases and J by 0 bases, with 8 bases left in between. The CDR3 sequence is 14 residues long. The germline gives CDR1 KGHSH, CDR2 LQKENI. The CDR3 spells CASSPDTYSYEQYV. The DNA for the CDR3 is TGTGCCAGCTCACCAGACACCTACTCCTACGAGCAGTACGTC.

This clonotype has a count of ten or more. This chain uses TRBV7-2 with TRBJ2-2; 10 bases align to TRBD1. The trim removed 7 bases at V and 6 bases at J, leaving 8 bases unmatched. The CDR3 length is 15 residues. The germline CDR1 and CDR2 sequences are SGHTA and FQGNSA. The CDR3 coding sequence is TGTGCCAGCACCGTGGGACAGGGGTCTTCCGGGGAGCTGTTTTTT. It specifies CASTVGQGSSGELFF.

The CDR3: CASSFLAGQETQYF. The CDR3 DNA follows: TGCGCCAGCAGCTTCCTAGCGGGGCAAGAGACCCAGTACTTC. The chain combines TRBV5-1 with TRBJ2-5; 9 bases are shared with TRBD2. The V gene's germline CDR1 is SGHRS and CDR2 YFSETQ. The junction had 1 base not matched to a gene; V was cut back by 2 bases and J by 2 bases. This CDR3 spans 14 amino acids. Based on the CDR3 plus reference TRBV5-1 and TRBJ2-5, the full variable domain is KAGVTQTPRYLIKTRGQQVTLSCSPISGHRSVSWYQQTPGQGLQFLFEYFSETQRNKGNFPGRFSGRQFSNSRSEMNVSTLELGDSALYLCASSFLAGQETQYFGPGTRLLVL.

In this sample, this clonotype turned up a few times. The chain employs TRBV12-3 or TRBV12-4 and TRBJ1-1; D not resolved. The length of the CDR3 is 14 residues. V was clipped by 0 bases and J by 11 bases, with 16 bases between them. The CDR3 is CASSLADGRSRAFF. CDR3 nucleotides: TGTGCCAGCAGTTTAGCCGACGGCCGGAGTAGGGCTTTCTTT.

The chain couples TRBV24-1 to TRBJ2-1; 7 bases align to TRBD2. Germline-derived CDR1 and CDR2 are KGHDR and SFDVKD. The length of the CDR3 is 16 residues. V lost 4 bases to trimming and J lost 6 bases; unmatched junction nucleotides: 11. CDR3 residues: CATSDPRTGGGNEQFF. The CDR3 region has the DNA TGTGCCACCAGTGACCCACGCACGGGGGGAGGCAATGAGCAGTTCTTC.

The chain joins TRBV7-9 to TRBJ1-6, with 8 bases lining up with TRBD1. The length of the CDR3 is 17 residues. Per germline, CDR1 SEHNR and CDR2 FQNEAQ (reference sequence). Trimming at V came to 0 bases and at J to 9 bases, leaving 10 bases not matched to a gene. The CDR3 region has the DNA TGTGCCAGCAGCTTAGCCCCCGGGACAGGTTACGCTTCACCCCTCCACTTT. It is translated as CASSLAPGTGYASPLHF.

This clonotype showed up many times. V usage is TRBV7-2 and J usage is TRBJ1-1, with D possibly TRBD1 on 5 matching bases. There are 13 residues in the CDR3. CDR1 and CDR2 (germline): SGHTA, FQGNSA. Trimming left V 6 bases short and J 3 bases short, with 11 bases between. The chain's CDR3 is CASRPGFDTEAFF. The CDR3, as DNA: TGTGCCAGCAGGCCAGGGTTTGACACTGAAGCTTTCTTT.

This clonotype was counted ten times or more. The V and J genes are TRBV6-2 or TRBV6-3 and TRBJ2-1; D might be TRBD2 (6 bases). V lost 2 bases and J 5 bases, leaving 19 bases between the germline ends. This CDR3 is built from 17 residues. CDR1 MNHEY and CDR2 SVGEGT come from the germline V gene. CDR3 loop: CASSYHRGISGHNEQFF. In nucleotides, the CDR3 is TGTGCCAGCAGTTACCACCGGGGTATTAGCGGCCACAATGAGCAGTTCTTC.

This clonotype was counted at least ten times. The V and J genes are TRBV5-1 and TRBJ2-3; TRBD2 aligns across 7 bases. This CDR3 is built from 15 residues. Looked up from germline, CDR1 is SGHRS and CDR2 is YFSETQ. The V and J ends lost 2 bases and 2 bases, in that order; junction bases with no gene match: 5. The CDR3 loop reads CASSLASGSTDTQYF. The DNA of the CDR3 is TGCGCCAGCAGCTTAGCTAGCGGCTCCACAGATACGCAGTATTTT.

This clonotype has more than one count but fewer than ten. This chain connects TRBV6-1 to TRBJ1-5; D gene uncertain. V shed 1 base and J shed 2 bases, with 9 bases lying between them. This CDR3 has 15 amino acids. Germline values: CDR1 MNHNS, CDR2 SASEGT. CDR3 in amino acids: CASSEVGVGNQPQHF. CDR3 in DNA: TGTGCCAGCAGTGAAGTTGGGGTTGGCAATCAGCCCCAGCATTTT.

This clonotype was seen only a few times. The rearrangement links TRBV11-3 to TRBJ1-2; 7 positions agree with TRBD1. Germline trimming cut 5 bases from V and 4 bases from J; bases unmatched to any gene: 4. The V gene's germline CDR1 is SGHNT and CDR2 YENEEA. This CDR3 has 13 residues. The CDR3 DNA reads TGTGCCAGCAGCCACAGGGGTGGCTATGGCTACACCTTC. It codes for CASSHRGGYGYTF.

The rearrangement links TRBV4-1 to TRBJ2-1; D ambiguous. The length of the CDR3 is 16 residues. The V and J ends lost 3 bases and 8 bases respectively, with 20 bases between them. Germline V gene lookup returns CDR1 MGHRA and CDR2 YSYEKL. The CDR3 spells CASSHLARASIDEQFF. The CDR3, as DNA: TGCGCCAGCAGCCATTTGGCGAGAGCGAGCATCGATGAGCAGTTCTTC.

This chain uses TRBV7-6 with TRBJ2-2; no reliable D call. V gave up 5 bases and J gave up 3 bases, with 16 bases separating them. Germline V gives CDR1 SGHVS, CDR2 FNYEAQ. CDR3 length equals 16 residues. The CDR3 here is CASSRSGQPDTGELFF. In DNA form, the CDR3 reads TGTGCCAGCAGCCGCTCGGGCCAGCCCGACACCGGGGAGCTGTTTTTT.

This clonotype has just a few counts. The chain is built from TRBV5-6 and TRBJ2-2; no reliable D call. V was trimmed by 1 base and J by 0 bases, leaving 4 bases between them. Per the germline V gene, CDR1 is SGHDT and CDR2 is YYEEEE. This CDR3 spans 14 amino acids. The CDR3 nucleotides are TGTGCCAGCAGCTTGATCACGAACACCGGGGAGCTGTTTTTT. Translation: CASSLITNTGELFF.

The chain employs TRBV20-1 and TRBJ1-6, with 9 bases identical to TRBD1. The CDR3 length is 13 residues. Germline lookup yields CDR1 DFQATT and CDR2 SNEGSKA (reference sequence). The V segment lost 5 bases and the J segment 10 bases; nucleotides outside the gene matches: 6. The CDR3 DNA is TGCAGTGCTCTAGGGACAGGGACCTCACCCCTCCACTTT. Its translation is CSALGTGTSPLHF.

This clonotype was recorded at least ten times. The CDR3 reads CSATGTGNTEAFF. In DNA form, the CDR3 reads TGCAGTGCAACCGGGACAGGGAACACTGAAGCTTTCTTT. The chain joins TRBV20-1 to TRBJ1-1; TRBD1 matches 8 bases. The J segment lost 1 base and the V segment lost 6 bases, leaving 4 bases of the junction unmatched. Per the germline V gene, CDR1 is DFQATT and CDR2 is SNEGSKA (reference sequence). This CDR3 comprises 13 residues.

In this sample, this clonotype turned up a few times. The rearrangement joins TRBV27 to TRBJ1-6, with 7 bases that match TRBD1. This CDR3 spans 14 amino acids. Trimming cost V 5 bases and J 8 bases; bases outside gene matches: 6. From germline, CDR1 is MNHEY and CDR2 SMNVEV (reference sequence). CDR3 in DNA: TGTGCCAGCAGTCCCCGGGACAGCCATTCACCCCTCCACTTT. Translating gives CASSPRDSHSPLHF.

This clonotype was picked up a small number of times. The V gene is TRBV20-1, the J gene TRBJ2-7; 10 bases map to TRBD2. The V gene end was trimmed by 4 bases and the J gene end by 5 bases; junction bases not matched to a gene: 5. The CDR3 is 13 residues long. Germline CDR1 and CDR2: DFQATT and SNEGSKA (reference sequence). CDR3 DNA sequence: TGCAGTGCTATGTCTAGCGGGGGCCACGAGCAGTACTTC. This gives the protein CSAMSSGGHEQYF.

This clonotype was detected a few times. J is TRBJ2-7 and V is TRBV20-1, with D tentatively TRBD1 (6 bases). Trimming took 6 bases from V and 0 from J, leaving 15 bases between them. The CDR3 is made up of 14 amino acids. Per the germline V gene, CDR1 is DFQATT and CDR2 is SNEGSKA (reference sequence). CDR3 region: CSAIGTGSSYEQYF. Here the CDR3 DNA reads TGCAGTGCAATTGGTACAGGGAGCTCCTACGAGCAGTACTTC.

Only a few counts were recorded for this clonotype. J is TRBJ1-2 and V is TRBV12-3 or TRBV12-4; D gene uncertain. The CDR3 totals 12 residues. Trimming stripped 8 bases from V and 7 bases from J, with 14 bases between. The CDR3 is CASPSGDGGYTF. CDR3 DNA sequence: TGTGCCAGCCCCTCCGGGGATGGTGGCTACACCTTC.

This clonotype was counted only a few times. The chain joins TRBV28 to TRBJ2-4; D is perhaps TRBD1 (7 bases). Germline V lookup: CDR1 MDHEN, CDR2 SYDVKM. CDR3 length equals 15 residues. Trimming shortened V by 7 bases and J by 4 bases, and 17 bases separated the two germline ends. As DNA, the CDR3 is TGTGCCAGCACCCCAGGGGGGATTCCTAAAAACATTCAGTACTTC. Its translation: CASTPGGIPKNIQYF.

This clonotype was observed at least ten times. The chain joins TRBV6-5 to TRBJ2-6, with D tentatively TRBD1 (5 bases). V shed 4 bases and J shed 1 base, with 14 bases lying between them. The CDR3 totals 17 residues. Germline V gene data show CDR1 as MNHEY and CDR2 as SVGAGI. The CDR3 loop is CASSFTPQGSGANVLTF. CDR3 sequence (DNA): TGTGCCAGCAGTTTCACCCCCCAGGGTTCTGGGGCCAACGTCCTGACTTTC.

This clonotype occurred many times. This chain uses TRBV6-2 or TRBV6-3 with TRBJ1-5; 8 nucleotides agree with TRBD1. The germline CDR1 and CDR2 sequences are MNHEY and SVGEGT. This CDR3 spans 14 amino acids. With 6 bases clipped from V and 7 bases from J, the junction kept 8 bases outside the gene matches. CDR3 sequence (DNA): TGTGCCAGCAGCGACAGGGGCAGTAGGCAGCCCCAGCATTTT. Translated: CASSDRGSRQPQHF.

This clonotype was recorded many times. The V and J genes are TRBV5-1 and TRBJ2-5; no firm D call. The CDR3 has 13 residues. Germline CDR1 SGHRS, CDR2 YFSETQ. V was trimmed by 1 base and J by 1 base, leaving 5 bases between them. CDR3 residues: CASSLNPQETQYF. Here the CDR3 DNA reads TGCGCCAGCAGCTTGAATCCCCAAGAGACCCAGTACTTC. The variable domain in full, completed from reference TRBV5-1 and TRBJ2-5, reads KAGVTQTPRYLIKTRGQQVTLSCSPISGHRSVSWYQQTPGQGLQFLFEYFSETQRNKGNFPGRFSGRQFSNSRSEMNVSTLELGDSALYLCASSLNPQETQYFGPGTRLLVL.

J is TRBJ2-2 and V is TRBV5-6; possibly TRBD1 for D (5 bases). CDR3 length: 17 amino acids. V lost 5 bases and J 1 base, leaving 18 bases between the germline ends. Per the germline V gene, CDR1 is SGHDT and CDR2 is YYEEEE. The chain's CDR3 is CASRFMAGIRNTGELFF. The CDR3 DNA reads TGTGCCAGCAGATTTATGGCAGGGATTCGGAACACCGGGGAGCTGTTTTTT.

The chain has TRBV6-2 or TRBV6-3 and TRBJ1-1; D remains ambiguous. The CDR3 has 13 amino acids. V was trimmed by 6 bases and J by 3 bases, leaving 11 bases between them. Germline V CDR1 and CDR2: MNHEY, SVGEGT. The CDR3 region has the DNA TGTGCCAGCAGAGACACGGGCTACACTGAAGCTTTCTTT. This gives the protein CASRDTGYTEAFF.

This chain links TRBV20-1 with TRBJ2-7; D gene uncertain. Between the trimmed V and J ends, which lost 0 bases and 3 bases, there was a span of 12 bases. The CDR3 spans 14 residues. CDR1 is DFQATT, CDR2 SNEGSKA, per germline (reference sequence). CDR3 coding DNA: TGCAGTGCTAGAGATAGGCATAGTCTCTACGAGCAGTACTTC. It is translated as CSARDRHSLYEQYF.